The sequence of this T cell receptor beta chain was determined in a study of vaccination and CD4 T cells after COVID-19. Across the study: Post-COVID draws followed diagnosis by a median around 100 days (range 35 to 161).

MiXCR was run by TCRdb on the PCR reads, yielding one entry per CDR3 protein. The sample carries 25,000 to 30,000 distinct CDR3 sequences, roughly 51% recorded once. The CDR3 contains 15 residues. The V segment lost 1 base and the J segment 4 bases; nucleotides outside the gene matches: 6. Germline assignment: CDR1 MGHRA and CDR2 YSYEKL. Time point reported: late sampling 161 to 241 days after vaccination in a few convalescent patients. This clonotype has a handful of counts. The rearrangement links TRBV4-1 to TRBJ1-2, with 7 nucleotides matching TRBD1. The source is a human donor who had recovered from COVID-19. The material sequenced was CD4+ T cells from blood, taken about 7 months after SARS-CoV-2 vaccination. CDR3 DNA sequence: TGCGCCAGCAGCCAAGCCGGGACAGTGAGCTATGGCTACACCTTC. This gives the protein CASSQAGTVSYGYTF.